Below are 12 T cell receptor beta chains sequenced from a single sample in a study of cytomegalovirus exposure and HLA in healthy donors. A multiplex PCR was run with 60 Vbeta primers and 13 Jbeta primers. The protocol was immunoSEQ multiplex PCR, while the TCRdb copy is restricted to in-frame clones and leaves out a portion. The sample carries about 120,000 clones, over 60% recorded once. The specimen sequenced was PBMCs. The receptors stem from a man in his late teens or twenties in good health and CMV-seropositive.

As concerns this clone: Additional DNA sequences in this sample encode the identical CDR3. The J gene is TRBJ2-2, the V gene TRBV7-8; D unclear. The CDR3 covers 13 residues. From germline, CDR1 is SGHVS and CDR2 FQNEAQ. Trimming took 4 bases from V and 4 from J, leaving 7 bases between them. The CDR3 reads CASSSVLTGELFF. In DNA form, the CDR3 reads TGTGCCAGCAGCTCCGTACTCACCGGGGAGCTGTTTTTT.

DNA for the CDR3: TGTGCCAGCAGTGAACGGGGAGGCCCTGAAGCTTTCTTT. As protein: CASSERGGPEAFF. This chain joins TRBV2 and TRBJ1-1; D remains ambiguous. Germline V gives CDR1 SNHLY, CDR2 FYNNEI. The V and J ends lost 2 bases and 6 bases respectively, with 10 bases between them. The CDR3 has 13 residues.

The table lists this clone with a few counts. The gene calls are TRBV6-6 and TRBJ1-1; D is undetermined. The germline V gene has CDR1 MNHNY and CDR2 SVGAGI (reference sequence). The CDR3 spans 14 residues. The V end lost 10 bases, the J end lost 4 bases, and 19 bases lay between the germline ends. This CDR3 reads CATVPWGEVTEAFF. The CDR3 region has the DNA TGTGCCACGGTGCCGTGGGGAGAGGTCACTGAAGCTTTCTTT.

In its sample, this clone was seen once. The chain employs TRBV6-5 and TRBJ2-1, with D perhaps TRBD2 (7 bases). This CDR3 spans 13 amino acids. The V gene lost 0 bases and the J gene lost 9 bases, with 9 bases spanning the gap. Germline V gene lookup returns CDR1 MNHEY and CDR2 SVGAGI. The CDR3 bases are TGTGCCAGCAGTTACTCGGCGGGGGCTGAGCAGTTCTTC. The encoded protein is CASSYSAGAEQFF.

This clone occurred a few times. The CDR3 DNA reads TGTGCCAGCTCACCACGACAGGAGGAAGGCTACACCTTC. Amino acid sequence: CASSPRQEEGYTF. The chain is built from TRBV18 and TRBJ1-2; possible D gene TRBD1, 6 bases. The CDR3 spans 13 residues. The germline V gene encodes CDR1 KGHSH and CDR2 LQKENI. Trimming took 1 base from V and 8 from J, leaving 11 bases between them.

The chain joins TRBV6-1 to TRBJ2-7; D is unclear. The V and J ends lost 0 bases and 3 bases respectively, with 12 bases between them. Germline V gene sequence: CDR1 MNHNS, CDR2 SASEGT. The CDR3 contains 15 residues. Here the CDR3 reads CASSEAGGPYYEQYF. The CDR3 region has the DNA TGTGCCAGCAGTGAAGCCGGCGGTCCCTACTACGAGCAGTACTTC.

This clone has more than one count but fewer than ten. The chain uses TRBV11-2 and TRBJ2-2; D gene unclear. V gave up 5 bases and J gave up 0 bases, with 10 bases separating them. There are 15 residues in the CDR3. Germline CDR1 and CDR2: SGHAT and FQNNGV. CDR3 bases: TGTGCCAGCAGCCTTTTTGGCACGAACACCGGGGAGCTGTTTTTT. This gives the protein CASSLFGTNTGELFF. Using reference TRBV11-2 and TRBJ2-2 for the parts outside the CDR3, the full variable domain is EAGVAQSPRYKIIEKRQSVAFWCNPISGHATLYWYQQILGQGPKLLIQFQNNGVVDDSQLPKDRFSAERLKGVDSTLKIQPAKLEDSAVYLCASSLFGTNTGELFFGEGSRLTVL.

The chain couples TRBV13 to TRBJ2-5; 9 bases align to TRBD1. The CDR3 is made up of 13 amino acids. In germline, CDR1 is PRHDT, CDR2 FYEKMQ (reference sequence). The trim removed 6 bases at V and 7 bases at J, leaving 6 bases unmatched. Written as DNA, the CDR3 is TGTGCCAGCAGGACCGGGACAGGGATGACCCAGTACTTC. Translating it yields CASRTGTGMTQYF.

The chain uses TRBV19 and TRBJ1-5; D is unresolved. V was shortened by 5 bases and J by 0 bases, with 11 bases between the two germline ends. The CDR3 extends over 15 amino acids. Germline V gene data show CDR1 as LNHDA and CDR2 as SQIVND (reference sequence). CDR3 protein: CASSWTEDSNQPQHF. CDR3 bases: TGTGCCAGTAGTTGGACGGAGGATAGCAATCAGCCCCAGCATTTT.

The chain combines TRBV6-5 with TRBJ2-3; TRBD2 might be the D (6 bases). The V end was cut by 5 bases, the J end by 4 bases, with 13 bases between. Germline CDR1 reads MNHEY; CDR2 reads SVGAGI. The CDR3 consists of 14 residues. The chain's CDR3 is CASSVTRGADTQYF. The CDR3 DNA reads TGTGCCAGCAGTGTGACCCGCGGGGCAGATACGCAGTATTTT.

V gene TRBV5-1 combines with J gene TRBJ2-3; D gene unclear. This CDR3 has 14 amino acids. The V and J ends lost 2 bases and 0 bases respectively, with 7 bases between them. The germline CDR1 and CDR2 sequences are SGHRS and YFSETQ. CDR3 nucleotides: TGCGCCAGCAGCTTAGCGCTAAGCACAGATACGCAGTATTTT. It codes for CASSLALSTDTQYF.

As DNA, the CDR3 is TGTGCCAGCAGTCCTGTAGCGGGGACCCAACTTTACTCCTACAATGAGCAGTTCTTC. This encodes CASSPVAGTQLYSYNEQFF. V is TRBV28 and J is TRBJ2-1; TRBD2 aligns across 8 bases. The V gene's germline CDR1 is MDHEN and CDR2 SYDVKM. V gave up 5 bases and J gave up 0 bases; unmatched junction bases: 15. The CDR3 is 19 amino acids.